These 16 T cell receptor beta chains came from one sample sequenced in a study of human T cells and chemical hapten exposure (dated by TCRdb to about 2021). Explained via the paper, the time point label denotes: patch test 1, 2 weeks after DPC sensitization. This specimen's treatment or condition label, per the study, means: therapeutic diphenylcyclopropenone sensitization with weekly scalp DPC. Libraries were made using RACE. Instrument used: NextSeq 500. TCRdb redid the processing of the public reads, applying fastp at Q25 and MiXCR, and retained in-frame beta chains. When rows share a CDR3 protein, they turn into one entry using the most common DNA and genes. Counted in this sample were approximately 400,000 distinct CDR3 sequences; around 5% of them appeared once. Under 3% of the sample goes to the ten largest clones. The input for sequencing was whole blood, taken in connection with sensitization to the hapten diphenylcyclopropenone (DPC). All receptors come from a woman in her 50s with alopecia areata. Some clones in this sample may be carry-over from other donors' samples.

The chain has TRBV11-2 and TRBJ2-7; a possible D gene is TRBD1 (6 bases). This CDR3 is built from 15 residues. CDR1 is SGHAT and CDR2 is FQNNGV in the germline V gene. V dropped 7 bases and J dropped 7 bases, with 23 bases sitting between them. As DNA, the CDR3 is TGTGCCAGCACCCCTAGTGCAGGGGACCCCTCGGAGCAGTACTTC. Its translation is CASTPSAGDPSEQYF.

This clonotype was counted many times. The J gene is TRBJ2-7, the V gene TRBV2; 8 bases map to TRBD1. Germline V gene sequence: CDR1 SNHLY, CDR2 FYNNEI. The V and J ends lost 6 bases and 3 bases, in that order; junction bases with no gene match: 4. CDR3 size: 13 residues. Written as DNA, the CDR3 is TGTGCCAGCAGGACAGGGGTCCTCTACGAGCAGTACTTC. Translating gives CASRTGVLYEQYF.

This clonotype was counted at least ten times. The DNA of the CDR3 is TGTGCCAGCAGTTCTGTCGGGGGGGCAGATACGCAGTATTTT. It yields the protein CASSSVGGADTQYF. This chain uses TRBV6-5 with TRBJ2-3; TRBD2 matches 8 bases. Germline V lookup: CDR1 MNHEY, CDR2 SVGAGI. The length of the CDR3 is 14 residues. J lost 4 bases, V lost 4 bases, and 4 bases had no gene match.

The table lists this clonotype with many counts. The chain carries TRBV6-5 and TRBJ2-1, with D possibly matching TRBD1 (6 bases). The germline V gene has CDR1 MNHEY and CDR2 SVGAGI. The CDR3 is made up of 14 amino acids. Deletions cut 5 bases from V and 3 bases from J, with 11 bases between. CDR3 protein: CASSPQDSYNEQFF. CDR3 DNA sequence: TGTGCCAGCAGTCCGCAGGACAGCTACAATGAGCAGTTCTTC.

In its sample, this clonotype was seen many times. The chain links TRBV29-1 to TRBJ1-1; D unclear. The CDR3 sequence is 11 residues long. V dropped 3 bases and J dropped 10 bases, with 12 bases sitting between them. CDR1 and CDR2 (germline): SQVTM, ANQGSEA. For the CDR3, the DNA is TGCAGCGTTGATCCTTTGGCGATAGCTTTCTTT. Its protein is CSVDPLAIAFF.

The chain has TRBV15 and TRBJ1-1; D call uncertain. CDR1 and CDR2 (germline): LNHNV, YYDKDF (reference sequence). The CDR3 runs 13 residues. V dropped 4 bases and J dropped 0 bases, with 6 bases sitting between them. The CDR3 DNA reads TGTGCCACCAGCATGGGAGTGAACACTGAAGCTTTCTTT. Its translation: CATSMGVNTEAFF.

The sample holds many counts of this clonotype. The chain combines TRBV20-1 with TRBJ2-1; D is possibly TRBD2 (7 bases). This CDR3 is built from 13 residues. V lost 5 bases and J lost 9, with 17 bases in between. CDR1 is DFQATT, CDR2 SNEGSKA, per germline (reference sequence). The CDR3 sequence: CSAERGGPFEQFF. The CDR3 DNA is TGCAGTGCTGAGAGGGGGGGGCCATTTGAGCAGTTCTTC.

In this sample, this clonotype turned up a few times. Here the CDR3 reads CASSPRRGYDSPLHF. In DNA form, the CDR3 reads TGTGCCAGCAGCCCAAGACGGGGGTATGATTCACCCCTCCACTTT. V usage is TRBV2 and J usage is TRBJ1-6, with a possible D match to TRBD1 (5 bases). V dropped 6 bases and J dropped 8 bases, with 17 bases sitting between them. The germline V gene has CDR1 SNHLY and CDR2 FYNNEI. The CDR3 is made up of 15 amino acids.

This clonotype came up a few times. The genes are TRBV6-4 and TRBJ1-1, with D possibly matching TRBD1 (5 bases). Germline V CDR1 and CDR2: MRHNA, SNTAGT. V was clipped by 3 bases and J by 0 bases, with 5 bases between them. The CDR3 contains 13 residues. CDR3 in DNA: TGTGCCAGCAGTGAGGACATGAACACTGAAGCTTTCTTT. Translating it yields CASSEDMNTEAFF.

J is TRBJ1-6 and V is TRBV18; D ambiguous. This CDR3 contains 14 residues. CDR1 and CDR2 from the germline V gene are KGHSH and LQKENI. V was trimmed by 3 bases and J by 7 bases, leaving 10 bases between them. The chain's CDR3 is CASSPSDSNSPLHF. The CDR3 DNA follows: TGTGCCAGCTCACCCTCAGACTCCAATTCACCCCTCCACTTT.

This clonotype turned up a few times. This chain connects TRBV5-5 to TRBJ1-5; no clear D gene. CDR1 is SGHKS and CDR2 is YYEKEE in the germline V gene (reference sequence). V was cut by 1 base and J by 0 bases, with 8 bases left in between. There are 15 residues in the CDR3. The CDR3 reads CASSLTSHSNQPQHF. CDR3 nucleotides: TGTGCCAGCAGCTTGACCAGTCATAGCAATCAGCCCCAGCATTTT.

This clonotype was seen repeatedly, ten times or more. The rearrangement uses TRBV28 and TRBJ2-7; a weak D match, TRBD2 (7 bases). Germline V gene sequence: CDR1 MDHEN, CDR2 SYDVKM. The ends were cut back, 3 bases at V and 5 bases at J, with 11 bases in the middle. The CDR3 is made up of 13 amino acids. The CDR3 region is CASSLGGQDEQYF. The CDR3 bases are TGTGCCAGCAGTTTGGGGGGGCAGGACGAGCAGTACTTC.

This clonotype was observed at least ten times. The chain's CDR3 is CATSDSLLDRVNTGELFF. CDR3 bases: TGTGCCACCAGTGATTCACTCCTGGACAGGGTGAACACCGGGGAGCTGTTTTTT. The chain is built from TRBV24-1 and TRBJ2-2; 8 bases are shared with TRBD1. After removal of 2 bases from V and 1 base from J, the junction contained 8 bases not matched to a gene. In germline, CDR1 is KGHDR, CDR2 SFDVKD. The CDR3 totals 18 residues.

This clonotype was seen a few times. The V call is TRBV5-1, the J call TRBJ2-1; 7 bases are a match to TRBD2. V dropped 4 bases and J dropped 6; count of bases not matched to a gene: 10. Germline values: CDR1 SGHRS, CDR2 YFSETQ. There are 15 residues in the CDR3. CDR3 DNA sequence: TGCGCCAGCAGCCAGGGAGGGACGACCGGCAATGAGCAGTTCTTC. This codes for CASSQGGTTGNEQFF.

This clonotype was seen at least ten times. The chain carries TRBV9 and TRBJ2-1, with D tentatively TRBD1 or TRBD2 (5 bases each). In germline, CDR1 is SGDLS, CDR2 YYNGEE. This CDR3 has 14 residues. V was trimmed by 4 bases and J by 5 bases, leaving 13 bases between them. The CDR3 loop reads CASSSRDLDNEQFF. In DNA form, the CDR3 reads TGTGCCAGCAGCTCCCGGGACCTTGACAATGAGCAGTTCTTC.

The table lists this clonotype with a few counts. This chain links TRBV5-5 with TRBJ2-5; TRBD2 agrees at 8 bases. V was clipped by 0 bases and J by 2 bases; unmatched bases: 0. This CDR3 is 14 amino acids long. CDR1 and CDR2 from the germline V gene are SGHKS and YYEKEE (reference sequence). CDR3 coding DNA: TGTGCCAGCAGCTTGGGACTAGCGCAAGAGACCCAGTACTTC. Translation: CASSLGLAQETQYF. Full variable domain (rest looked up from reference TRBV5-5 and TRBJ2-5): DAGVTQSPTHLIKTRGQQVTLRCSPISGHKSVSWYQQVLGQGPQFIFQYYEKEERGRGNFPDRFSARQFPNYSSELNVNALLLGDSALYLCASSLGLAQETQYFGPGTRLLVL.